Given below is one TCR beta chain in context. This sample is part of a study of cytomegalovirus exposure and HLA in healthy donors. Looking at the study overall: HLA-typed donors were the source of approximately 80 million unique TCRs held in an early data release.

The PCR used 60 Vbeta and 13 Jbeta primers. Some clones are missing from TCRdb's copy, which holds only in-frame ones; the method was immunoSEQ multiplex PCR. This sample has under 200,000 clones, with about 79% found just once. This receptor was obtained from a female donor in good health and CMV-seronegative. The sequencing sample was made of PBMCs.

In DNA form, the CDR3 reads TGTGCCAGCAGCACCGGGACAGGGGGCTCCGGGGAGCTGTTTTTT. This encodes CASSTGTGGSGELFF. The rearrangement links TRBV28 to TRBJ2-2; 12 bases are shared with TRBD1. The CDR3 runs to 15 residues. Losses at the gene ends were 6 bases for V and 6 bases for J; bases not matched to a gene: 5. Germline V gene data show CDR1 as MDHEN and CDR2 as SYDVKM.